The 30 T cell receptor beta chains listed next were all sequenced from one sample in a study of tumor-infiltrating lymphocytes in primary liver carcinoma. The input was approximately 0.45 ug total RNA; TCR beta cDNA was made from it with a constant-region primer. ARM-PCR was slightly modified, and three nested multiplex PCR rounds with it gave rise to the TCR beta libraries. TRBV1-TRBV30 forward primers paired with a C-beta reverse primer were used in the first two PCR rounds, which ran approximately 11 cycles each. TCRdb processed the multiplex PCR reads anew with MiXCR; each CDR3 protein has one entry. This sample has approximately 300,000 distinct CDR3 sequences; about 60% occur once, and the top ten carry 9%. Blood RNA originated from unsorted whole blood, with germline DNA additionally extracted. The specimen sequenced was peripheral blood. These TCRs come from a man aged 40-50 years with primary liver carcinoma and hepatitis B virus infection.

This clonotype has ten or more counts. This rearrangement joins TRBV6-5 to TRBJ2-2; possibly TRBD1 for D (7 bases). Germline-derived CDR1 and CDR2 are MNHEY and SVGAGI. CDR3 length: 13 residues. The germline V and J ends were trimmed by 7 bases and 8 bases, with 14 bases remaining between them. The CDR3 region is CASTGGGLGELFF. The DNA of the CDR3 is TGTGCCAGCACCGGAGGGGGCCTGGGGGAGCTGTTTTTT.

Worth noting for this clonotype: Germline is not matched at one junction end, which may reflect a read error. The CDR3 here is CASSYIPRDCSCEQYF. CDR3 coding DNA: TGTGCCAGCAGTTATATACCCCGGGACTGCTCCTGCGAGCAGTACTTC. This rearrangement joins TRBV6-6 to TRBJ2-7, with D perhaps matching TRBD2 (6 bases). CDR1 is MNHNY, CDR2 SVGAGI, per germline (reference sequence). There are 16 residues in the CDR3.

In the case of this clonotype: Sequence at one end of the junction differs from germline and may be a read error. The chain recombines TRBV10-3 with TRBJ2-2, with 8 bases that match TRBD2. The CDR3 sequence is 14 residues long. From germline, CDR1 is ENHRY and CDR2 SYGVKD. The CDR3, as DNA: TGTGCCACCGGGGGGGGAGACCGCACCGGGGAGCTGCTTTTT. This translates into CATGGGDRTGELLF.

In the case of this clonotype: Sequence at one end of the junction differs from germline and may be a read error. The rearrangement uses TRBV5-4 and TRBJ2-7, with D possibly being TRBD1 (5 bases). The V gene's germline CDR1 is SGHNT and CDR2 YYREEE (reference sequence). The CDR3 length is 14 residues. The DNA of the CDR3 is TGTGTCAGCAGCTCTAGATCGCAGGGATACGAGCAGTACTTC. Protein product: CVSSSRSQGYEQYF.

This clonotype was seen many times. V is TRBV10-3 and J is TRBJ2-1; D unclear. Germline CDR1 reads ENHRY; CDR2 reads SYGVKD. This CDR3 spans 19 amino acids. Trimming shortened V by 8 bases and J by 3 bases, and 29 bases separated the two germline ends. The CDR3 region has the DNA TGTGCCATCGGCCTCCCCAAGACCTCCACAACTACCGTCTACAATGAGCAGTTCTTC. This sequence encodes CAIGLPKTSTTTVYNEQFF.

This rearrangement joins TRBV11-1 to TRBJ2-7; weak D call: TRBD2 (6 bases). Per germline, CDR1 SGHAT and CDR2 FQDESV (reference sequence). The CDR3 extends over 16 amino acids. V lost 2 bases, J lost 5 bases, and 19 bases lay in between. CDR3 residues: CASSLTTPGEGHEQYF. CDR3 in DNA: TGTGCCAGCAGCTTAACCACCCCGGGAGAGGGCCACGAGCAGTACTTC.

With respect to this clonotype: A read error is possible here, since a much larger clone lies one base away. The chain couples TRBV4-1 to TRBJ1-3; D perhaps matches TRBD1 (6 bases). CDR1 and CDR2 (germline): MGHRA, YSYEKL. CDR3 length equals 16 residues. In nucleotides, the CDR3 is TGCGTCAGCAGCCAGGGAGGACAGAGCTCTGGAAACACCATATATTTT. It translates to CVSSQGGQSSGNTIYF.

About this clonotype: The junction shows a germline mismatch at one end, possibly a read error. This chain connects TRBV6-1 to TRBJ1-2; D is unresolved. This CDR3 is built from 12 residues. Germline CDR1 and CDR2: MNHNS and SASEGT. This CDR3 is CTSSAPLYGYTF. The CDR3 nucleotides read TGTACCAGCAGTGCCCCCCTATATGGCTACACGTTC.

The chain carries TRBV29-1 and TRBJ2-1, with 7 bases aligning to TRBD2. The V gene end was trimmed by 4 bases and the J gene end by 3 bases; junction bases not matched to a gene: 9. The CDR3 contains 15 residues. Germline CDR1 is SQVTM and CDR2 is ANQGSEA. CDR3 DNA: TGCAGCGTTGGAGATCTAGCGGCTGTCTACAATGAGCAGTTCTTC. Encoded protein: CSVGDLAAVYNEQFF.

As to this clonotype: This may stem from a read error, because a much larger clone lies one nucleotide away. The gene calls are TRBV6-6 and TRBJ2-7; 8 nucleotides match TRBD1. Trimming at V came to 6 bases and at J to 5 bases, leaving 12 bases not matched to a gene. CDR3 length: 15 residues. The germline V gene encodes CDR1 MNHNY and CDR2 SVGAGI (reference sequence). The CDR3: CASSETGVFSHEQYF. The CDR3 DNA sequence: TGTGCCAGCAGCGAGACAGGGGTCTTTTCCCACGAGCAGTACTTC.

To note about this clonotype: One base away lies a much larger clone, so this may be a sequencing read error. The V and J genes are TRBV11-3 and TRBJ2-7; D is ambiguous. The CDR3 extends over 10 amino acids. Between the trimmed V and J ends, which lost 10 bases and 6 bases, there was a span of 10 bases. Germline lookup yields CDR1 SGHNT and CDR2 YENEEA. CDR3 amino acids: CANGRGEQYF. CDR3 DNA sequence: TGTGCCAACGGCCGCGGCGAGCAGTACTTC.

This clonotype was detected once. A much larger clone differs by one base, so this may be a read error. The rearrangement joins TRBV4-3 to TRBJ2-3; maybe TRBD2 (5 bases). This CDR3 spans 14 amino acids. Germline values: CDR1 LGHNA, CDR2 YSLEER. This CDR3 is CASSQAGRGDTQCF. Here the CDR3 DNA reads TGCGCCAGCAGCCAAGCGGGAAGAGGAGATACGCAGTGTTTT.

The chain is built from TRBV11-2 and TRBJ2-3; 9 positions match TRBD2. Trimming at V came to 5 bases and at J to 5 bases, leaving 17 bases not matched to a gene. The CDR3 has 18 residues. CDR1 and CDR2 from the germline V gene are SGHAT and FQNNGV. The CDR3 protein is CASSSRLSVSGSGDTQYF. Written as DNA, the CDR3 is TGTGCCAGCAGCAGTCGCCTGTCGGTTAGCGGGAGTGGAGATACGCAGTATTTT.

On this clonotype: A much larger clone lies one base from this, so it may be a read error. V and J are TRBV6-5 and TRBJ1-1, with D possibly matching TRBD1 (5 bases). CDR3 length: 14 residues. Germline V lookup: CDR1 MNHEY, CDR2 SVGAGI. V lost 5 bases and J 5 bases, leaving 15 bases between the germline ends. CDR3 bases: TGTGCCAGCAGTCTAATCGGGGCGGGAACTGAAGCTTTCTTT. The encoded protein is CASSLIGAGTEAFF.

Many counts were recorded for this clonotype. This chain connects TRBV12-3 or TRBV12-4 to TRBJ1-1; no reliable D call. This CDR3 has 14 residues. V lost 2 bases to trimming and J lost 1 base, with 8 bases between them. The CDR3: CASSLLAANTEAFF. Here the CDR3 DNA reads TGTGCCAGCAGTTTATTGGCCGCGAACACTGAAGCTTTCTTT.

About this clonotype itself: A read error is possible here, since a much larger clone lies one base away. The rearrangement uses TRBV6-1 and TRBJ2-1; a weak D match, TRBD2 (5 bases). This CDR3 contains 12 residues. In germline, CDR1 is MNHNS, CDR2 SASEGT. The CDR3 nucleotides are TGTGTCAGCAGTCCCGGGGTGTATGAGCAGTTCTTC. Translated, it gives CVSSPGVYEQFF.

With respect to this clonotype: This may stem from a read error, because a much larger clone lies one nucleotide away. The V gene is TRBV5-4, the J gene TRBJ2-5; tentative D call: TRBD2 (6 bases). Germline-derived CDR1 and CDR2 are SGHNT and YYREEE (reference sequence). The CDR3 length is 14 residues. CDR3 in amino acids: CASSLAQGGETRYF. For the CDR3, the DNA is TGTGCCAGCAGCTTGGCCCAGGGAGGCGAGACCCGGTACTTC.

Of note for this clonotype: A read error may explain this, as a much larger clone is one base away. The V and J genes are TRBV11-2 and TRBJ2-1; no clear D gene. The CDR3 is 12 amino acids. The germline CDR1 and CDR2 sequences are SGHAT and FQNNGV. The CDR3: CAGSVANNEQFF. The CDR3 DNA follows: TGTGCCGGCAGCGTAGCTAACAATGAGCAGTTCTTC.

Concerning this clonotype: Germline and junction disagree at one end, which may indicate a read error. V is TRBV11-2 and J is TRBJ2-7, with 9 bases that match TRBD2. This CDR3 is 14 amino acids long. Germline lookup yields CDR1 SGHAT and CDR2 FQNNGV. The CDR3 DNA reads as TGTGCCAGCGGCTTAGGAGTAGCGGGAGCCGAGCAGTACTTC. Translated, it gives CASGLGVAGAEQYF.

In this sample, this clonotype turned up a few times. V usage is TRBV5-1 and J usage is TRBJ1-1, with a tentative D call TRBD1 (6 bases). This CDR3 comprises 15 residues. Germline V gene lookup returns CDR1 SGHRS and CDR2 YFSETQ. V lost 4 bases and J 3 bases, leaving 16 bases between the germline ends. This CDR3 reads CASSVNRVADTEAFF. The CDR3 DNA sequence: TGCGCCAGCAGCGTAAACAGGGTGGCGGACACTGAAGCTTTCTTT.

This chain uses TRBV19 with TRBJ1-5; D is perhaps TRBD1 (6 bases). CDR1 and CDR2 from the germline V gene are LNHDA and SQIVND (reference sequence). V was clipped by 10 bases and J by 0 bases, with 19 bases between them. The CDR3 has 16 residues. CDR3 amino acids: CATVGRGRGSNQPQHF. The CDR3 DNA sequence: TGTGCCACCGTCGGCCGGGGCAGGGGTAGCAATCAGCCCCAGCATTTT.

Concerning this clonotype: Compared with germline, one end of the junction differs, possibly owing to a read error. The chain is built from TRBV12-3 or TRBV12-4 and TRBJ1-3; 8 bases are a match to TRBD1. The CDR3 has 16 amino acids. Here the CDR3 DNA reads TGTGTCAGCAGTCACCCCCGGGACAGGCCTGGAAACACCATATATTTT. Amino acid sequence: CVSSHPRDRPGNTIYF.

About this clonotype itself: This may arise from a read error, as a much more abundant clone is one base away. The chain's CDR3 is CGSSALDGNYGYTF. The CDR3 DNA reads TGTGGCAGCAGCGCCCTTGATGGGAACTATGGCTACACCTTC. This sequence joins TRBV4-2 and TRBJ1-2; D gene unclear. CDR1 LGHNA and CDR2 YNFKEQ come from the germline V gene. The CDR3 sequence is 14 residues long.

A remark on this clonotype: This may arise from a read error, as a much more abundant clone is one base away. The rearrangement links TRBV6-2 or TRBV6-3 to TRBJ1-5; no definite D call. Germline lookup yields CDR1 MNHEY and CDR2 SVGEGT. V lost 7 bases to trimming and J lost 6 bases, with 10 bases between them. The CDR3 has 12 residues. In DNA, the CDR3 is TGTGCCAGCACTGAGGTCCCTCAGCCCCAGCATTTT. It is translated as CASTEVPQPQHF.

Comment on this clonotype: Compared with germline, one end of the junction differs, possibly owing to a read error. This chain uses TRBV29-1 with TRBJ2-7, with a tentative D call TRBD2 (5 bases). This CDR3 region has 12 residues. Germline CDR1 and CDR2: SQVTM and ANQGSEA. CDR3 protein: CIVAVGDDEQYF. The CDR3 DNA follows: TGCATCGTTGCAGTGGGAGACGACGAGCAATACTTC.

This chain uses TRBV30 with TRBJ2-3; TRBD2 matches at 11 bases. Germline trimming cut 0 bases from V and 3 bases from J; bases unmatched to any gene: 5. The CDR3 loop spans 16 amino acids. From germline, CDR1 is GTSNPN and CDR2 SVGIG (reference sequence). The DNA for the CDR3 is TGTGCCTGGAGTGTACTAACTAGCGGGAGAACAGATACGCAGTATTTT. This sequence encodes CAWSVLTSGRTDTQYF.

As concerns this clonotype: With a much larger clone just one base away, this may be a read error. This rearrangement joins TRBV6-1 to TRBJ2-7; TRBD2 is a possible D gene (6 bases). This CDR3 contains 14 residues. Per germline, CDR1 MNHNS and CDR2 SASEGT. Trimming pared 6 bases from V and 3 bases from J, leaving 15 bases between. The CDR3 bases are TGTGCCAGCAGAGGAGGGACTGGCGGCTACGAGCAGTACTTC. It yields the protein CASRGGTGGYEQYF.

This clonotype was counted at least ten times. For the CDR3, the DNA is TGTGCCAGCAGTAGGGCGGGGGAGCAGTACTTC. It translates to CASSRAGEQYF. V gene TRBV6-5 combines with J gene TRBJ2-7, with D possibly matching TRBD2 (6 bases). Trimming left V 5 bases short and J 7 bases short, with 9 bases between. The CDR3 sequence is 11 residues long. The germline CDR1 and CDR2 sequences are MNHEY and SVGAGI.

This clonotype came up many times. The CDR3 does not close with the conserved phenylalanine or tryptophan, likely indicating a read error. It is unclear where the CDR3 begins or ends on the DNA, so no DNA is shown, and the CDR3 is as TCRdb lists it. This sequence joins TRBV6-6 and TRBJ2-1; the table gives TRBD1 as D, unverified against the DNA. From its first to its last residue, the CDR3 has 10 amino acids. Germline V lookup: CDR1 MNHNY, CDR2 SVGAGI (reference sequence). CDR3 sequence: CASSYLAPGM.

Notes on this clonotype: It may be a read error: a sequence one base away is much more abundant. Since no conserved phenylalanine or tryptophan closes the CDR3, a read error is the likely cause. The CDR3 spells CASSLAPLEQFL. CDR3 DNA sequence: TGTGCCAGCAGTTTAGCGCCCCTTGAGCAGTTCCTC. The chain recombines TRBV12-3 or TRBV12-4 with TRBJ2-1; D gene unclear. V dropped 0 bases and J dropped 9 bases, with 6 bases sitting between them. The CDR3 is 12 residues long.